This T cell receptor beta chain appears in the sequencing data of a study of T cell repertoires in cytomegalovirus infection. The wider study: CMV infection and matching HLA type were both indicated by public TCR beta signatures. Study-wide results and limits: Public TCR beta family frequency separated CMV-and-HLA carriers, including in an independent cohort. Dominating the ex vivo response were HLA-C-restricted CMV-specific TCR beta clonotypes.

One entry per CDR3 protein results from TCRdb running MiXCR on the reads. The sample yields approximately 500,000 distinct CDR3 sequences, approximately 17% seen once. This clonotype has a handful of counts. The antigen is not known. This TCR came from a human donor in good health (CMV status not recorded). Some clones in this sample may be carry-over from other donors' samples. The sample taken for sequencing was CD8+ T cells from PBMCs.

The CDR3 spells CASSFQRGGRGEQFF. CDR3 nucleotides: TGTGCCAGCAGTTTTCAGAGGGGGGGCCGGGGTGAGCAGTTCTTC. The chain has TRBV27 and TRBJ2-1; a weak D match, TRBD2 (7 bases). The germline V and J ends were trimmed by 3 bases and 9 bases, with 18 bases remaining between them. The CDR3 is made up of 15 amino acids. Germline V gives CDR1 MNHEY, CDR2 SMNVEV (reference sequence).